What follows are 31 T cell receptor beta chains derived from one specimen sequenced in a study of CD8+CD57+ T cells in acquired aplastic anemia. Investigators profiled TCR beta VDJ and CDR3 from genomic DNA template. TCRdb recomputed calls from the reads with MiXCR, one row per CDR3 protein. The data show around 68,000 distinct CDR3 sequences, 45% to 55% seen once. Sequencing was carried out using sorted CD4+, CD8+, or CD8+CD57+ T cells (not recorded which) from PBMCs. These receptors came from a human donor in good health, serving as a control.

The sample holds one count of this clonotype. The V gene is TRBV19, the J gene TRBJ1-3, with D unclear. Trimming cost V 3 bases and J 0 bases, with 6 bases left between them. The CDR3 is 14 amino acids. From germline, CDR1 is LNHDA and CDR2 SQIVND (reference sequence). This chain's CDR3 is CASSIQSSGNTIYF. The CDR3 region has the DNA TGTGCCAGTAGTATCCAGAGCTCTGGAAACACCATATATTTT.

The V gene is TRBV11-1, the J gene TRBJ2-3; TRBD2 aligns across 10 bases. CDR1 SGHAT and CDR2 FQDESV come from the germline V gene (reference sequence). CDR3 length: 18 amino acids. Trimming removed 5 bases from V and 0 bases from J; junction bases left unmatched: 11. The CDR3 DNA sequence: TGTGCCAGCAGCCAGCTAGCGGGGGTGATCATTAGCACAGATACGCAGTATTTT. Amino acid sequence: CASSQLAGVIISTDTQYF.

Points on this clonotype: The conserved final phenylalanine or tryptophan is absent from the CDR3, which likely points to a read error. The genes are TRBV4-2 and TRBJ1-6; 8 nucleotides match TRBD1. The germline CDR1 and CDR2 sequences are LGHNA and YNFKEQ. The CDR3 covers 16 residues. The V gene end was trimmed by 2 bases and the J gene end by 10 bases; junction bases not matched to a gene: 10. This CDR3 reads CASSQFPQGAKSPLHS. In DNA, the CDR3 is TGTGCCAGCAGCCAATTCCCCCAGGGGGCGAAATCACCCCTCCACTCT.

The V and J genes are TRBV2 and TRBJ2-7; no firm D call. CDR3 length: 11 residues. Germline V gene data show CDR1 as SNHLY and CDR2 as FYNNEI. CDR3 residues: CASSDGRLRIV. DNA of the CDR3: TGTGCCAGCAGTGACGGCCGGCTGCGAATAGTC.

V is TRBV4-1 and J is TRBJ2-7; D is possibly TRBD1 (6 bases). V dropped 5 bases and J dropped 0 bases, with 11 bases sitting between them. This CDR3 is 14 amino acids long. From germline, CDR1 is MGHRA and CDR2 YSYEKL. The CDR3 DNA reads TGCGCCAGCAGCTACCGGACAGTCTCCTACGAGCAGTACTTC. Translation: CASSYRTVSYEQYF.

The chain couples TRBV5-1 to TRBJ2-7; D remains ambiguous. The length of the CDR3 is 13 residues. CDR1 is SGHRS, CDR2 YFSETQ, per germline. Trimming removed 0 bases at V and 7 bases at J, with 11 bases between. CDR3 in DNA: TGCGCCAGCAGCTTGGACTCCTACAATGAGCAGTACTTC. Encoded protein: CASSLDSYNEQYF.

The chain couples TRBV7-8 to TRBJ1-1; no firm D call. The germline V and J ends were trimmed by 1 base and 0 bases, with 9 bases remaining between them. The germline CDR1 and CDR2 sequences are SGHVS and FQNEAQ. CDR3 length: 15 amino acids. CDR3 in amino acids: CASSLVRTVNTEAFF. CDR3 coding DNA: TGTGCCAGCAGCTTAGTTAGGACGGTGAACACTGAAGCTTTCTTT.

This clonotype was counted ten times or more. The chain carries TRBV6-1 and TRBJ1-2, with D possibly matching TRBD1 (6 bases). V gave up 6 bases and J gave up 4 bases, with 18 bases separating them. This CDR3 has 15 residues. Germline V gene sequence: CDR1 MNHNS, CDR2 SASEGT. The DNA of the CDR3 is TGTGCCAGCAGGCCTACACAGGGACTACCCTATGGCTACACCTTC. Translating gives CASRPTQGLPYGYTF.

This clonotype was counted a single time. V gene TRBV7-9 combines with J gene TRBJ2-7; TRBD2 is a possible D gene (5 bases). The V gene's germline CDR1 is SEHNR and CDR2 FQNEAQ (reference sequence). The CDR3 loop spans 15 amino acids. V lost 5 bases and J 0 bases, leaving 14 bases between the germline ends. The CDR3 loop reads CASSAGRLGSYEQYF. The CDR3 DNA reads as TGTGCCAGCAGCGCGGGCAGGCTCGGCTCCTACGAGCAGTACTTC.

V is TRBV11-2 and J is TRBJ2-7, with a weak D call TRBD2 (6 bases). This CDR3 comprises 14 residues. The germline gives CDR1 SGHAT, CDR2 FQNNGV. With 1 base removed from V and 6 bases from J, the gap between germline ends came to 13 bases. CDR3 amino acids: CASSLGSGVCEQYF. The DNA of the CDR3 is TGTGCCAGCAGCTTAGGGTCGGGGGTCTGCGAGCAGTACTTC.

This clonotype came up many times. CDR3 bases: TGTGCCAGCAGCCCCGGGACGGTAACTAATGAAAAACTGTTTTTT. Its translation is CASSPGTVTNEKLFF. V is TRBV7-9 and J is TRBJ1-4; TRBD1 might be the D (5 bases). This CDR3 comprises 15 residues. V lost 5 bases, J lost 1 base, and 11 bases lay in between. In germline, CDR1 is SEHNR, CDR2 FQNEAQ (reference sequence).

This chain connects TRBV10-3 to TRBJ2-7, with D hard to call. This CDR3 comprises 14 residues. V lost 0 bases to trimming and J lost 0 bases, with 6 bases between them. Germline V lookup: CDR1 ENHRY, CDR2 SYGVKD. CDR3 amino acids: CAISESESSYEQYF. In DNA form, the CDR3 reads TGTGCCATCAGTGAGTCCGAAAGCTCCTACGAGCAGTACTTC.

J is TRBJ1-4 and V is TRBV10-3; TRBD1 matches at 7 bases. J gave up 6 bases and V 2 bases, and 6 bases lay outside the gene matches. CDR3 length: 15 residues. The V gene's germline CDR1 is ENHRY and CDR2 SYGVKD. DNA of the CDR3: TGTGCCATCAGTGAGCGAACAGGGGTTGATGAAAAACTGTTTTTT. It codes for CAISERTGVDEKLFF.

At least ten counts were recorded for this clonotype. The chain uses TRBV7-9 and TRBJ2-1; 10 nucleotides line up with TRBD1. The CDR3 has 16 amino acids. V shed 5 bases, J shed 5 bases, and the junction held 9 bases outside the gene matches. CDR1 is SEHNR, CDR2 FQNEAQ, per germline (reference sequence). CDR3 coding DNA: TGTGCCAGCAGCACCACCGGGACAGGGGTTAACAATGAGCAGTTCTTC. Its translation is CASSTTGTGVNNEQFF.

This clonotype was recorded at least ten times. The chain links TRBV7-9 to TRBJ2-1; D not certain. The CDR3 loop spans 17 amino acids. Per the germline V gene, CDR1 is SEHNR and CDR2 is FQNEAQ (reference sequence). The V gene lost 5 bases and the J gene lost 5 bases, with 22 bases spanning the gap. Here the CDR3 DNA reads TGTGCCAGCAGCCCACGAATCCTAAGCCCCGTTAACAATGAGCAGTTCTTC. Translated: CASSPRILSPVNNEQFF.

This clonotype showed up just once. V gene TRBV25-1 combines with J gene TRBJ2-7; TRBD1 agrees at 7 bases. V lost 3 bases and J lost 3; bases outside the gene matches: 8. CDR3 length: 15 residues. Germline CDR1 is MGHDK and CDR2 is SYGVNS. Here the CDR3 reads CASSDSGTVGYEQYF. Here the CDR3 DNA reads TGTGCCAGCAGTGATTCCGGGACAGTCGGCTACGAGCAGTACTTC.

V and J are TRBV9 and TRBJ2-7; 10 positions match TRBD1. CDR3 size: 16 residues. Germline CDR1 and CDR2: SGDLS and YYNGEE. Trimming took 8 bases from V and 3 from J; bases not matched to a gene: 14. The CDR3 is CASSPGTGDSLYEQYF. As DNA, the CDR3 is TGTGCCAGTAGCCCCGGGACAGGGGATTCACTCTACGAGCAGTACTTC.

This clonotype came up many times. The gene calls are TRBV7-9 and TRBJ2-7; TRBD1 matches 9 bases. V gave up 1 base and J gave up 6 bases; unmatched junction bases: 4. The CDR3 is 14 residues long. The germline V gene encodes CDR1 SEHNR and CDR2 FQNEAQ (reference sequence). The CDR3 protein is CASSLDRGLSEQYF. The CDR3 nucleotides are TGTGCCAGCAGCTTAGACAGGGGGCTGTCCGAGCAGTACTTC.

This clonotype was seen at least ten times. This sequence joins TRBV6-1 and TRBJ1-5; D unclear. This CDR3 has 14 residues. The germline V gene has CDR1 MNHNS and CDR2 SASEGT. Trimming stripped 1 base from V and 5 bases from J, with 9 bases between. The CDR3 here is CASSEGGWYQPQHF. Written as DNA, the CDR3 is TGTGCCAGCAGTGAAGGGGGATGGTATCAGCCCCAGCATTTT.

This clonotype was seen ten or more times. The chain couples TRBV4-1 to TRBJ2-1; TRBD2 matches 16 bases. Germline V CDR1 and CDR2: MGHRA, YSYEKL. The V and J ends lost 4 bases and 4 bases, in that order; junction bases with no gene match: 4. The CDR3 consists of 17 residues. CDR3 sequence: CASSLGTSGRAYNEQFF. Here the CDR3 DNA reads TGCGCCAGCAGCCTTGGGACTAGCGGGAGGGCATACAATGAGCAGTTCTTC.

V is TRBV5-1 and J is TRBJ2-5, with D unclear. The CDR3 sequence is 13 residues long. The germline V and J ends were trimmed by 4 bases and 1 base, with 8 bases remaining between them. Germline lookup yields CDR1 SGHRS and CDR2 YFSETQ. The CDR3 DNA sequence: TGCGCCAGCAGCCCCGGGTCCCAAGAGACCCAGTACTTC. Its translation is CASSPGSQETQYF.

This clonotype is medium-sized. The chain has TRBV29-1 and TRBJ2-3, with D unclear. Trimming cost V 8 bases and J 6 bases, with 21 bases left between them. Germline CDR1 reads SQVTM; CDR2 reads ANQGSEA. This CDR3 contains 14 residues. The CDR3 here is CSTLHKELIDTQYF. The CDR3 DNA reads TGCAGCACCCTACACAAAGAACTGATCGATACGCAGTATTTT.

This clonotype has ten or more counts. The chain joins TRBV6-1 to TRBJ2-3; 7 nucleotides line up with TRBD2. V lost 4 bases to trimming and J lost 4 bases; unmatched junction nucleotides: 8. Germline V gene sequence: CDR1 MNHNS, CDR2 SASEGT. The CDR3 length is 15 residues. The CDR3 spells CASSVKAGASDTQYF. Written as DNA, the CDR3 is TGTGCCAGCAGTGTAAAGGCGGGAGCTTCAGATACGCAGTATTTT.

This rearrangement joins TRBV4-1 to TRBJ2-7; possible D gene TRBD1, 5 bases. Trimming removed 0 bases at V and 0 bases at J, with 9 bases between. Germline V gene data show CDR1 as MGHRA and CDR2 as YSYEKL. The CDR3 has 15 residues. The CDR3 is CASSQEQASSYEQYF. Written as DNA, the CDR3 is TGCGCCAGCAGCCAAGAACAGGCAAGCTCCTACGAGCAGTACTTC.

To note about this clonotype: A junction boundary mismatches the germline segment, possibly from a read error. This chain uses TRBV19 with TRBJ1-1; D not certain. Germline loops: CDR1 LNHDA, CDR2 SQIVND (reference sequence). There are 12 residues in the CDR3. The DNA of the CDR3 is TGTGCCAGTAGAAGTATTAGTACTGAGGCTTTCTTT. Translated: CASRSISTEAFF.

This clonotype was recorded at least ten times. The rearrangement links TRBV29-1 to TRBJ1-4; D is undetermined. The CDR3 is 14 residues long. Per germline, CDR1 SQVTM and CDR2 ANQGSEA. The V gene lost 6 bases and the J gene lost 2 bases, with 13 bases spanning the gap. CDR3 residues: CSVGENPTNEKLFF. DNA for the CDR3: TGCAGCGTCGGGGAGAACCCCACTAATGAAAAACTGTTTTTT. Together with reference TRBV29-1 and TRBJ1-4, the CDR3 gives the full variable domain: SAVISQKPSRDICQRGTSLTIQCQVDSQVTMMFWYRQQPGQSLTLIATANQGSEATYESGFVIDKFPISRPNLTFSTLTVSNMSPEDSSIYLCSVGENPTNEKLFFGSGTQLSVL.

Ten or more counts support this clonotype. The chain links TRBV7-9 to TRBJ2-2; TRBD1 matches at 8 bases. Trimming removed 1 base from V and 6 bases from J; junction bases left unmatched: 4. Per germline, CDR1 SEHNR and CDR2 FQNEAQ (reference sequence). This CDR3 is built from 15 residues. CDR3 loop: CASSLGTGTAGELFF. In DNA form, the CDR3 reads TGTGCCAGCAGCTTAGGGACAGGGACTGCCGGGGAGCTGTTTTTT.

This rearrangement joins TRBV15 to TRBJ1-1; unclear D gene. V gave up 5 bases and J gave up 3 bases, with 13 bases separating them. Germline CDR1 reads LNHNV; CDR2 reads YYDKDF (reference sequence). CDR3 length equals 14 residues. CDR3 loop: CATSVRAADTEAFF. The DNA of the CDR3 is TGTGCCACCAGCGTCCGGGCAGCCGACACTGAAGCTTTCTTT.

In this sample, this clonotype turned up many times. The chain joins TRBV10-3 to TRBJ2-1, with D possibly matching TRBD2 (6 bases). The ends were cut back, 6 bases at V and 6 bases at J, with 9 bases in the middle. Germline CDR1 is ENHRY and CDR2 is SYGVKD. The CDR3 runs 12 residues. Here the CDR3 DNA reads TGTGCCATCAGGGGACTCCCCAATGAGCAGTTCTTC. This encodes CAIRGLPNEQFF.

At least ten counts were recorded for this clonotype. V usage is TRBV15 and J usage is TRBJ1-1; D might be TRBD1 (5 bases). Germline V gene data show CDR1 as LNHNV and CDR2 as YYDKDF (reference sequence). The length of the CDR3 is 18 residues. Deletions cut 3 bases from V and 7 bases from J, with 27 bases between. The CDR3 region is CATSSGDRASLPLDEAFF. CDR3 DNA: TGTGCCACCAGCAGTGGAGACAGAGCTTCGTTGCCGTTAGATGAAGCTTTCTTT.

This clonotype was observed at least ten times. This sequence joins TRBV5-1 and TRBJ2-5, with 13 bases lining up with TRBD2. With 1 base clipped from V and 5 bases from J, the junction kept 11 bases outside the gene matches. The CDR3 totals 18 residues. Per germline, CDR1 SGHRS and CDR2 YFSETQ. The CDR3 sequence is CASSLYGTSGAQVETQYF. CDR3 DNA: TGCGCCAGCAGCTTGTATGGGACTAGCGGGGCTCAGGTGGAGACCCAGTACTTC.